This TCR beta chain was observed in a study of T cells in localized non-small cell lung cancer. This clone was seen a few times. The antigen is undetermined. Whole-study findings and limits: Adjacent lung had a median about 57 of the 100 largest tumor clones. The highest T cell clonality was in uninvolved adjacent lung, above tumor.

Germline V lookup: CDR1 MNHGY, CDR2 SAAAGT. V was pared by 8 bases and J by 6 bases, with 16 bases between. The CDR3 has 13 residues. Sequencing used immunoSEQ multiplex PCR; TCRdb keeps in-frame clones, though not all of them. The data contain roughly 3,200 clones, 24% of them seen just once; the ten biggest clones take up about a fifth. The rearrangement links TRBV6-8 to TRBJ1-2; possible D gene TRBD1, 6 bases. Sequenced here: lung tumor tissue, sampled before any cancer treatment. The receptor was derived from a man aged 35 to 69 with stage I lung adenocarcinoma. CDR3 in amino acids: CASAPQGLNGYTF. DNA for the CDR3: TGTGCCAGCGCCCCACAGGGACTCAATGGCTACACCTTC.